This T cell receptor beta chain is from a study of identical twins. Study-wide results and caveats: Abundant beta clonotypes from cord blood bore fewer insertions; memory repertoires lacked this pattern. Not following the same donors, the study drew its conclusions from cross-sectional statistical analysis.

The table lists this clonotype with a few counts. Antigen specificity is unknown. Unique molecular identifiers were present on the cDNA, and a universal primer site came from template switching. TCRdb redid the calling of the 5' RACE reads with MiXCR, one entry per CDR3 protein. The table shows about 520,000 distinct CDR3 sequences, with around 20% occurring only once. This same sample was also taken into another study, of T cells expressing NK-cell markers.

The sample taken for sequencing was CD4+ T cells sorted from blood. The clonotype was recovered from a woman aged 18-30 years in good health.

The CDR3 DNA sequence: TGTGCCAGCAGTGAATGGACAGGGACGAGGAATTCACCCCTCCACTTT. Protein product: CASSEWTGTRNSPLHF. The gene calls are TRBV25-1 and TRBJ1-6; 8 bases map to TRBD1. With 1 base clipped from V and 7 bases from J, the junction kept 6 bases outside the gene matches. Germline V gene data show CDR1 as MGHDK and CDR2 as SYGVNS. This CDR3 region has 16 residues.